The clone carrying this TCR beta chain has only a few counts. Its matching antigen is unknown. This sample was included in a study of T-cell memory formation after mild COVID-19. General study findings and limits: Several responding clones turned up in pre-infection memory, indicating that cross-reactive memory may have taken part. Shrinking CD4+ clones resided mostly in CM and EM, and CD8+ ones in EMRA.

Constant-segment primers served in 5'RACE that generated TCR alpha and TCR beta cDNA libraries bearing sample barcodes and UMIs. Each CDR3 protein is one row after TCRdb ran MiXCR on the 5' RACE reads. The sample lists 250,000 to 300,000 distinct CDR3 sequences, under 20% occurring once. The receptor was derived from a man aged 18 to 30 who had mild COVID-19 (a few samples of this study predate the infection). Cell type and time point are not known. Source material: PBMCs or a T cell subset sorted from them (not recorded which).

CDR3 bases: TGTGCCAGCAGTTTCCAGACGGGGAACTATGGCTACACCTTC. Translated: CASSFQTGNYGYTF. The chain links TRBV6-5 to TRBJ1-2; D not resolved. CDR1 is MNHEY, CDR2 SVGAGI, per germline. This CDR3 has 14 residues. The V and J ends lost 4 bases and 2 bases respectively, with 11 bases between them.